Each of the 16 T cell receptor beta chains below was sequenced from the same sample in a study of shared clonotypes between healthy human individuals. Sequenced by immunoSEQ multiplex PCR; TCRdb stores in-frame clones only, minus some. The profile shows some 660,000 clones, around four fifths of them singletons. Sequenced: memory CD4+ T cells sorted from blood. Specified subset: CD45RA-negative fraction. Receptors were obtained from a woman in her thirties in good health.

The chain is built from TRBV18 and TRBJ2-5; 13 bases agree with TRBD2. The CDR3 sequence is 18 residues long. Trimming took 3 bases from V and 4 from J; bases not matched to a gene: 11. In germline, CDR1 is KGHSH, CDR2 LQKENI. The CDR3 sequence: CASSPTGTSGTRLETQYF. Here the CDR3 DNA reads TGTGCCAGCTCACCGACCGGGACTAGCGGGACGAGGCTAGAGACCCAGTACTTC.

The rearrangement joins TRBV6-1 to TRBJ1-5, with D perhaps TRBD1 (5 bases). CDR1 and CDR2 (germline): MNHNS, SASEGT. This CDR3 contains 14 residues. The V end was cut by 5 bases, the J end by 3 bases, with 11 bases between. The CDR3 coding sequence is TGTGCCAGCAGTCTGGACACGTCCAATCAGCCCCAGCATTTT. It yields the protein CASSLDTSNQPQHF.

This clone has more than one count but fewer than ten. The chain recombines TRBV30 with TRBJ1-1, with a weak D call TRBD1 (5 bases). CDR3 length: 11 amino acids. V was trimmed by 4 bases and J by 10 bases, leaving 13 bases between them. The germline V gene encodes CDR1 GTSNPN and CDR2 SVGIG (reference sequence). CDR3 residues: CAWTPGTTAFF. In nucleotides, the CDR3 is TGTGCCTGGACCCCCGGGACGACAGCTTTCTTT.

The rearrangement uses TRBV11-2 and TRBJ2-7; TRBD2 agrees at 7 bases. This CDR3 region has 17 residues. After removal of 1 base from V and 1 base from J, the junction contained 10 bases not matched to a gene. Germline assignment: CDR1 SGHAT and CDR2 FQNNGV. The CDR3 loop reads CASSLGEGLFNSYEQYF. CDR3 nucleotides: TGTGCCAGCAGCTTAGGGGAGGGCCTGTTTAATTCCTACGAGCAGTACTTC.

There are a few counts of this clone. The V gene is TRBV4-2, the J gene TRBJ1-3; 7 nucleotides match TRBD1. Losses at the gene ends were 4 bases for V and 0 bases for J; bases not matched to a gene: 12. This CDR3 region has 18 residues. Germline CDR1 is LGHNA and CDR2 is YNFKEQ. CDR3 sequence: CASSLPVSGGSSGNTIYF. The CDR3 DNA sequence: TGTGCCAGCAGCCTTCCGGTTTCAGGGGGGAGCTCTGGAAACACCATATATTTT.

The rearrangement links TRBV7-2 to TRBJ2-7; the D gene is possibly TRBD2 (5 bases). Germline V gives CDR1 SGHTA, CDR2 FQGNSA. The V gene lost 1 base and the J gene lost 5 bases, with 9 bases spanning the gap. This CDR3 comprises 13 residues. This CDR3 reads CASSLVPGDEQYF. The CDR3 nucleotides read TGTGCCAGCAGCTTAGTACCCGGGGACGAGCAGTACTTC.

The V gene is TRBV2, the J gene TRBJ1-3, with no clear D. V lost 0 bases and J lost 4, with 7 bases in between. The CDR3 is 14 amino acids. Germline loops: CDR1 SNHLY, CDR2 FYNNEI. CDR3 sequence (DNA): TGTGCCAGCAGTGAAGCTCGCAACGGAAACACCATATATTTT. The encoded protein is CASSEARNGNTIYF.

The CDR3 bases are TGTGCCAGCAGCGACCTACTTGCGGGAGTGGAAAATGAGCAGTTCTTC. Protein: CASSDLLAGVENEQFF. The chain employs TRBV5-6 and TRBJ2-1; 7 bases fit TRBD2. The CDR3 sequence is 16 residues long. Germline lookup yields CDR1 SGHDT and CDR2 YYEEEE. After removal of 4 bases from V and 7 bases from J, the junction contained 14 bases not matched to a gene. Together with reference TRBV5-6 and TRBJ2-1, the CDR3 gives the full variable domain: DAGVTQSPTHLIKTRGQQVTLRCSPKSGHDTVSWYQQALGQGPQFIFQYYEEEERQRGNFPDRFSGHQFPNYSSELNVNALLLGDSALYLCASSDLLAGVENEQFFGPGTRLTVL.

The chain is built from TRBV19 and TRBJ2-3, with D possibly TRBD2 on 6 matching bases. There are 14 residues in the CDR3. Germline CDR1 and CDR2: LNHDA and SQIVND (reference sequence). V was cut by 7 bases and J by 0 bases, with 11 bases left in between. CDR3 nucleotide sequence: TGTGCCAGTAAAATGGCGGGAAGCACAGATACGCAGTATTTT. This sequence encodes CASKMAGSTDTQYF.

The chain combines TRBV2 with TRBJ2-5; a weak D match, TRBD1 (6 bases). V was shortened by 2 bases and J by 1 base, with 14 bases between the two germline ends. The CDR3 extends over 16 amino acids. Germline CDR1 reads SNHLY; CDR2 reads FYNNEI. The CDR3 bases are TGTGCCAGCAGTGAACCCCGAGGGGGACGCCAAGAGACCCAGTACTTC. Translating it yields CASSEPRGGRQETQYF.

As for this clone: A read error is likely here: a far larger clone is one base away. The chain joins TRBV7-2 to TRBJ2-3; 10 nucleotides align to TRBD2. After removal of 1 base from V and 4 bases from J, the junction contained 5 bases not matched to a gene. The germline CDR1 and CDR2 sequences are SGHTA and FQGNSA. The CDR3 sequence is 16 residues long. The chain's CDR3 is CASSLGLAGVADTQYF. The CDR3, as DNA: TGTGCCAGCAGCTTAGGGCTAGCGGGAGTTGCAGATACGCAGTATTTT.

The chain couples TRBV4-2 to TRBJ2-1, with TRBD2 identical over 8 bases. Trimming took 0 bases from V and 3 from J; bases not matched to a gene: 4. This CDR3 is built from 16 residues. Germline CDR1 and CDR2: LGHNA and YNFKEQ. CDR3 in DNA: TGTGCCAGCAGCCAAGATTCACGGGAGGGCTACAATGAGCAGTTCTTC. Encoded protein: CASSQDSREGYNEQFF.

The CDR3 is CASSERTYNEQFF. The CDR3 DNA reads as TGTGCCAGCAGTGAAAGAACGTACAATGAGCAGTTCTTC. The chain carries TRBV6-4 and TRBJ2-1; no definite D call. V was cut by 3 bases and J by 4 bases, with 7 bases left in between. Germline V lookup: CDR1 MRHNA, CDR2 SNTAGT. The CDR3 runs 13 residues.

This rearrangement joins TRBV11-3 to TRBJ2-7, with D tentatively TRBD1 (6 bases). The germline gives CDR1 SGHNT, CDR2 YENEEA. Trimming took 5 bases from V and 0 from J, leaving 14 bases between them. The CDR3 has 15 residues. The CDR3 DNA is TGTGCCAGCAGCGCTGGGACAAAAAGCTCCTACGAGCAGTACTTC. It yields the protein CASSAGTKSSYEQYF.

This clone was observed a handful of times. This sequence joins TRBV20-1 and TRBJ2-1, with D hard to call. Trimming took off 5 bases at V and 9 bases at J, with 11 bases between the two ends. Germline V lookup: CDR1 DFQATT, CDR2 SNEGSKA (reference sequence). The CDR3 is 11 residues long. CDR3 sequence reads: CSAGPRREQFF. CDR3 DNA: TGCAGTGCTGGACCTAGGCGTGAGCAGTTCTTC.

The chain couples TRBV29-1 to TRBJ2-7; perhaps TRBD1 as D (7 bases). Germline-derived CDR1 and CDR2 are SQVTM and ANQGSEA. The CDR3 contains 13 residues. The germline V and J ends were trimmed by 6 bases and 6 bases, with 18 bases remaining between them. The CDR3 loop reads CSVVKSGGGEQYF. The CDR3 region has the DNA TGCAGCGTCGTGAAGTCAGGGGGAGGCGAGCAGTACTTC.